This is a list of T cell receptor beta chains from one sample in a study of T cells in Graves' hyperthyroidism and ophthalmopathy. TCRdb passed the multiplex PCR reads through MiXCR, listing each CDR3 protein once. The sample has roughly 250,000 distinct CDR3 sequences, about 14% seen once. The sample comprised blood. These receptors were obtained from a woman in her forties with Graves' hyperthyroidism that later progressed to Graves' ophthalmopathy. CDR3s include the opening cysteine and the closing phenylalanine or tryptophan. The order of the fields is CDR3 DNA, CDR3 protein, D gene, clone size, V gene, J gene. D genes are given only for firm matches. Expanded clones get a size class; other rows say once, few or many, or leave the size out.

TGTGCCACCAGCCTGACAAGGCTTAACAATGAGCAGTTCTTC,CATSLTRLNNEQFF,.,many,TRBV15,TRBJ2-1
TGTGCTAGTGGTTCTGGGGCGGGACAGGGGAACACTGAAGCTTTCTTT,CASGSGAGQGNTEAFF,TRBD1,many,TRBV12-5,TRBJ1-1
TGTGCCAGCAGTTACTCGAATCTGGGTCGGTGGGGTCAGCCCCAGCATTTT,CASSYSNLGRWGQPQHF,.,many,TRBV6-5,TRBJ1-5
TGTGCCAGCAGTGAATTGGGGGGACCCTCATATTGGGCTGAAGCTTTCTTT,CASSELGGPSYWAEAFF,.,many,TRBV6-1,TRBJ1-1
TGTGCCAGCAGTTATGGGTTTGGAAATACTGAAGCTTTCTTT,CASSYGFGNTEAFF,.,.,TRBV12-3/TRBV12-4,TRBJ1-1
TGTGCCACCAGTGATTCCGGGACTCCCCAAGAGACCCAGTACTTC,CATSDSGTPQETQYF,.,many,TRBV24-1,TRBJ2-5
TGTGCCAGCAGTGAACAGGGAGGGAATGAGCAGTTCTTC,CASSEQGGNEQFF,TRBD2,many,TRBV2,TRBJ2-1
TGCGCCAGCAGCTCCCCCCTAGAAACAGATACGCAGTATTTT,CASSSPLETDTQYF,.,few,TRBV4-1,TRBJ2-3
TGTGCCAGCAGTTTATCGGGACAGCTGAATCAGCCCCAGCATTTT,CASSLSGQLNQPQHF,TRBD1,many,TRBV27,TRBJ1-5
TGTGCCAGCAGCTTAGTGCAGCACCCGAACACTGAAGCTTTCTTT,CASSLVQHPNTEAFF,.,many,TRBV7-9,TRBJ1-1
TGTGCCAGCAGCTCCGGTCCAGCCTACGAGCAGTACTTC,CASSSGPAYEQYF,.,many,TRBV28,TRBJ2-7
TGTGCCAGCAGCTCTCCGAACGAGGTGGGGGGGCTCGAGCAGTACTTC,CASSSPNEVGGLEQYF,.,many,TRBV28,TRBJ2-7
TGTGCCAGCTCGCCCGGGACAGGGGTGAAAGAGCAGTACTTC,CASSPGTGVKEQYF,TRBD1,many,TRBV18,TRBJ2-7
TGTGCCAGCTCACCATTAGGGGCGCATGAGCAGTTCTTC,CASSPLGAHEQFF,.,many,TRBV18,TRBJ2-1
TGTGCCAGCAGCCCAAAGTTGAGTACGGAGGTCTACAATGAGCAGTTCTTC,CASSPKLSTEVYNEQFF,.,many,TRBV3-1,TRBJ2-1
TGTGCCAGCAGCAACCAACTAGCGGGAGTTTTGAATGAGCAGTTCTTC,CASSNQLAGVLNEQFF,TRBD2,many,TRBV9,TRBJ2-1
TGTGCCAGCAGAACCTCCGGACTAGCGACTTACAATGAGCAGTTCTTC,CASRTSGLATYNEQFF,TRBD2,many,TRBV6-1,TRBJ2-1
TGTGCCAGCAGGAGGACTAGCGGGAGTTACTCCTACGAGCAGTACTTC,CASRRTSGSYSYEQYF,TRBD2,.,TRBV2,TRBJ2-7
TGTGCCAGCAGTCCCGGACAGGACTCTAATCAGCCCCAGCATTTT,CASSPGQDSNQPQHF,TRBD1,many,TRBV2,TRBJ1-5
TGTGCCACCAGCGGATCCGGGACAGGGTTTCACGAGCAGTACTTC,CATSGSGTGFHEQYF,TRBD1,.,TRBV15,TRBJ2-7
TGTGCCACCAGCAGGGACGGGACAGGGTTCGAGCAGTACTTC,CATSRDGTGFEQYF,TRBD1,many,TRBV15,TRBJ2-7
TGTGCCAGCACCCAGACTAGCGGGAAGACCGGGGAGCTGTTTTTT,CASTQTSGKTGELFF,TRBD2,many,TRBV12-3/TRBV12-4,TRBJ2-2
TGTGCCAGCAGTTTAAGCCAGGGCACCTTGAGGGCTTTCTTT,CASSLSQGTLRAFF,.,many,TRBV27,TRBJ1-1
TGCAGTGCTAGAGATACAGGACTAGATCCAGATACGCAGTATTTT,CSARDTGLDPDTQYF,TRBD2,many,TRBV20-1,TRBJ2-3
TGTGCCAGCAACCGAGGGGCCGCCGGGGAGCTGTTTTTT,CASNRGAAGELFF,.,many,TRBV28,TRBJ2-2
TGTGCCAGCAGCCAAGGGGGAGCTTTCTTT,CASSQGGAFF,.,few,TRBV28,TRBJ1-1
TGTGCCAGTAGTATTCCAGGGGTCGGGACGGGCTACACCTTC,CASSIPGVGTGYTF,.,.,TRBV19,TRBJ1-2
TGTGCCAGCAGCTTACCGCTACAACTTCAAGAGACCCAGTACTTC,CASSLPLQLQETQYF,.,few,TRBV7-9,TRBJ2-5
TGTGCCAGCAGCTTTCGTAGCGGGAGGGCCGTCAATGAGCAGTTCTTC,CASSFRSGRAVNEQFF,TRBD2,.,TRBV5-4,TRBJ2-1
TGTGCCAGCAGCCAAGAGGGGCCTAACTATGGCTACACCTTC,CASSQEGPNYGYTF,.,many,TRBV3-1,TRBJ1-2
TGCAGTGCTAGACGACCGGAACAGGGGAATTCGTATCAGCCCCAGCATTTT,CSARRPEQGNSYQPQHF,TRBD1,few,TRBV20-1,TRBJ1-5
TGTGCCAGTAGTAAGGGGATCAAACGCGAAATTCCCAACACTGAAGCTTTCTTT,CASSKGIKREIPNTEAFF,.,many,TRBV19,TRBJ1-1
TGTGCCAGCAGCCAATTGAGGGGAGCGTACAATGAGCAGTTCTTC,CASSQLRGAYNEQFF,.,many,TRBV14,TRBJ2-1
TGTGCCAGCAGTGAAGGACTAGCGGGAATCTCCTACAATGAGCAGTTCTTC,CASSEGLAGISYNEQFF,TRBD2,many,TRBV28,TRBJ2-1
TGTGCCAGCAGCCGGTTGGGTAGCGGGACCTCGGCCAAAAACATTCAGTACTTC,CASSRLGSGTSAKNIQYF,TRBD2,many,TRBV11-2,TRBJ2-4
TGTGCCAGCAGCCGCTACACACAGGGAAGTAAGGAAGATACGCAGTATTTT,CASSRYTQGSKEDTQYF,.,medium-sized,TRBV11-2,TRBJ2-3
TGCAGCGTCAAGAGGAGGGACTACGAGCAGTACTTC,CSVKRRDYEQYF,.,many,TRBV29-1,TRBJ2-7
TGTGCCAGCAGCGGAACAGGGGGTACTGGAAACACCATATATTTT,CASSGTGGTGNTIYF,TRBD1,few,TRBV9,TRBJ1-3
TGTGCCAGTAAGACCCCGGGACTGGGCAATCAGCCCCAGCATTTT,CASKTPGLGNQPQHF,.,many,TRBV19,TRBJ1-5
TGCAGTGCTAAAGTCAGCCTACCTAATGAGCAGTTCTTC,CSAKVSLPNEQFF,.,many,TRBV20-1,TRBJ2-1
TGTGCCAGCAGCCGATCCGTCGCCGGGCGGGAGCCTACAGATACGCAGTATTTT,CASSRSVAGREPTDTQYF,TRBD2,few,TRBV3-1,TRBJ2-3
TGTGCCAGCTTCGACAGGGGACTCAATGAGCAGTTCTTC,CASFDRGLNEQFF,TRBD1,many,TRBV2,TRBJ2-1
TGTGCCAGCTCCCTATCTCCGGGACTAGCGGGAGCCTACAATGAGCAGTTCTTC,CASSLSPGLAGAYNEQFF,TRBD2,many,TRBV6-1,TRBJ2-1
TGCAGTGCTAGGGGGGATATTCACGCCCAGCCCCAGCATTTT,CSARGDIHAQPQHF,.,many,TRBV20-1,TRBJ1-5
TGTGCCAGCAGCTTTATACCGGGACTAGGGAACACCGGGGAGCTGTTTTTT,CASSFIPGLGNTGELFF,TRBD2,many,TRBV28,TRBJ2-2
TGTGCCAGCGAGGGTACGCTGGGAGAGACCCAGTACTTC,CASEGTLGETQYF,.,many,TRBV7-8,TRBJ2-5
TGTGCCAGCAGCTTGGGCGGGGAGGCCGCAGAGACCCAGTACTTC,CASSLGGEAAETQYF,.,.,TRBV11-3,TRBJ2-5
TGTGCCAGTAGTTTACAGGGTGGGTCAGAAAATCAGCCCCAGCATTTT,CASSLQGGSENQPQHF,.,many,TRBV19,TRBJ1-5
TGTGCCAGCAGCTCCCTTCGGATCTACGAGCAGTACTTC,CASSSLRIYEQYF,.,few,TRBV7-9,TRBJ2-7
TGTGCCAGCGAACCAGGGATTGTCCCCGGGGAGCTGTTTTTT,CASEPGIVPGELFF,.,few,TRBV7-9,TRBJ2-2
TGTGCCAGCAGCCTAAGGGGTAGTCCTGAAGCTTTCTTT,CASSLRGSPEAFF,.,many,TRBV5-6,TRBJ1-1
TGTGCCAGCCGTTTGAACGGATATAGCAATCAGCCCCAGCATTTT,CASRLNGYSNQPQHF,.,many,TRBV28,TRBJ1-5
TGCGCCAGCAGCTCGCTACCGGGGCGAGACAATGAGCAGTTCTTC,CASSSLPGRDNEQFF,.,.,TRBV5-1,TRBJ2-1